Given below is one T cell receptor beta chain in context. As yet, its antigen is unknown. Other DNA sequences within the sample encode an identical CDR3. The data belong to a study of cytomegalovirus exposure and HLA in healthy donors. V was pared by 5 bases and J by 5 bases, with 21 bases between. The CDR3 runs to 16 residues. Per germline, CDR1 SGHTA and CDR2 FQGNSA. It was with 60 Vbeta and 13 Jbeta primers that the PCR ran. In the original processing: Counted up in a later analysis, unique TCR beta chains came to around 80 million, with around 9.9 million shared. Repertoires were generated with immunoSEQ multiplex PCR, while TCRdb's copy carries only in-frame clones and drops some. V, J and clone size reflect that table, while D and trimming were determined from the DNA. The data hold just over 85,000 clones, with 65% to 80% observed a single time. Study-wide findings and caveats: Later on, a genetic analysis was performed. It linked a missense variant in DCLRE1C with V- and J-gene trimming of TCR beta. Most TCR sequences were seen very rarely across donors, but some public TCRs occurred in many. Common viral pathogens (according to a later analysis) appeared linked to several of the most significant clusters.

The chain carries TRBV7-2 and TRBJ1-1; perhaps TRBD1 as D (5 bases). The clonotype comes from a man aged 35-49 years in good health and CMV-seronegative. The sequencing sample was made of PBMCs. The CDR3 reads CASSLRRFRAGTEAFF. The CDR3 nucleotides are TGTGCCAGCAGCCTCCGGAGGTTCAGGGCGGGAACTGAAGCTTTCTTT.